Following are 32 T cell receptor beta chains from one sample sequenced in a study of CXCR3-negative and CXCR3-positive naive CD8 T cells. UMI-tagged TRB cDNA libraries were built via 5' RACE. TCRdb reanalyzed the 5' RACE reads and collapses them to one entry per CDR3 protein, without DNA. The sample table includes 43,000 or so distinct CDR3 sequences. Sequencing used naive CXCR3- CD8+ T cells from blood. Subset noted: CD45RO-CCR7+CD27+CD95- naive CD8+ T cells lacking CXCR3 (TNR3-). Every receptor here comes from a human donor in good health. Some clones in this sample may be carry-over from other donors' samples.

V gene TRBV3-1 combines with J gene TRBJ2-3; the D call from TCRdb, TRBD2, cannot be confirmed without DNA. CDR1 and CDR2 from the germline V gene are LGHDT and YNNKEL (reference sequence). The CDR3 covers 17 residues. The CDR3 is CASSQDGRRGGPDTQYF.

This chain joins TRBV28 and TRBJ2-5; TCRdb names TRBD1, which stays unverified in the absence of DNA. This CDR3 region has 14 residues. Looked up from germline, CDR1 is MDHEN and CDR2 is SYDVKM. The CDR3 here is CASNLGGERGTQYF.

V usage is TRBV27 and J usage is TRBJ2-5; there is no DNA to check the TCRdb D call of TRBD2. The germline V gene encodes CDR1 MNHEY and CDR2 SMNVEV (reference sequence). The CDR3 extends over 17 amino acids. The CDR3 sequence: CASSLSSGGFPVTAQYF.

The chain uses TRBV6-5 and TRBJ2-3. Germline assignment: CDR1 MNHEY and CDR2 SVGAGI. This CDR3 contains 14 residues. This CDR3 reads CASSYSKGTDTQYF.

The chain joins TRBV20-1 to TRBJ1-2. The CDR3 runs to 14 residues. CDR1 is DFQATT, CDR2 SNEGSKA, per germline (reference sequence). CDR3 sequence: CSARDRPTVDGYTF.

CDR3 region: CATRGVGDTEAFF. The chain joins TRBV10-3 to TRBJ1-1. The CDR3 has 13 amino acids. The V gene's germline CDR1 is ENHRY and CDR2 SYGVKD.

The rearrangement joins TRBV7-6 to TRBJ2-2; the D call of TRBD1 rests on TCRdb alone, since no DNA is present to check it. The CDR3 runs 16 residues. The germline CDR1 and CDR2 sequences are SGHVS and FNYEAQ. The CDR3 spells CASSLDRVSVTGELFF. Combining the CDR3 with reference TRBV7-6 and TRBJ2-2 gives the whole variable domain GAGVSQSPRYKVTKRGQDVALRCDPISGHVSLYWYRQALGQGPEFLTYFNYEAQQDKSGLPNDRFSAERPEGSISTLTIQRTEQRDSAMYRCASSLDRVSVTGELFFGEGSRLTVL.

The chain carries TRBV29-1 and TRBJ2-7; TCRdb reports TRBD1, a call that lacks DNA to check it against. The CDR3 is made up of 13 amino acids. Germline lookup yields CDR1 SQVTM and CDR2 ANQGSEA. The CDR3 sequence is CSVNPGQGNEQYF.

CDR3 amino acids: CASSVGGGRSSYNEQFF. V gene TRBV9 combines with J gene TRBJ2-1; the TCRdb D gene call, TRBD1, has no DNA to confirm it. Germline CDR1 is SGDLS and CDR2 is YYNGEE. The CDR3 runs 17 residues.

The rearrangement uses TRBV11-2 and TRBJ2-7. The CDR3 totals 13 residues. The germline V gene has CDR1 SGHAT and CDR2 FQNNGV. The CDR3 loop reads CASSAQLPYEQYF. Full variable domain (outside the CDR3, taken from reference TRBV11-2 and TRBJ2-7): EAGVAQSPRYKIIEKRQSVAFWCNPISGHATLYWYQQILGQGPKLLIQFQNNGVVDDSQLPKDRFSAERLKGVDSTLKIQPAKLEDSAVYLCASSAQLPYEQYFGPGTRLTVT.

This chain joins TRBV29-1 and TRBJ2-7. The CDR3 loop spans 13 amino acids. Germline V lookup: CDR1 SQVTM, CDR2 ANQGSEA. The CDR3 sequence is CSVVTISSYEQYF.

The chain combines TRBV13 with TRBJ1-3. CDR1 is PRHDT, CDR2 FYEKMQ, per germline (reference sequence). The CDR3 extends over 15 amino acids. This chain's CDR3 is CASSTSDSSGNTIYF.

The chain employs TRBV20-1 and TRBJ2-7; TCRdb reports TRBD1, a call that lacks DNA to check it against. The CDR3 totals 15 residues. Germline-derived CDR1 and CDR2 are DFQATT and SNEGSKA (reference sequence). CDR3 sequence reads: CSAGLRDRSSYEQYF.

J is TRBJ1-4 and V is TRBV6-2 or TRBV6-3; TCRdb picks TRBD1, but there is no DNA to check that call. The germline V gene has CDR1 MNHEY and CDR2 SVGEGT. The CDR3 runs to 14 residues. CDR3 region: CASNEGQLNEKLFF.

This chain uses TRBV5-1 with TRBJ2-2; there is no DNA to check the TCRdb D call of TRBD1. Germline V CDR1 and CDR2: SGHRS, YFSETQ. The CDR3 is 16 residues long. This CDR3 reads CASSPRDRTTTGELFF.

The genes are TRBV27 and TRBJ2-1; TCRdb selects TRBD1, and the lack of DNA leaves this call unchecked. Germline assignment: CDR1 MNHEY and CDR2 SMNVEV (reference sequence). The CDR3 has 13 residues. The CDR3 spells CASSLQGYNEQFF.

CDR3 sequence reads: CASSFPGGELFF. This chain links TRBV7-6 with TRBJ2-2; the D call from TCRdb, TRBD1, cannot be confirmed without DNA. There are 12 residues in the CDR3. Germline CDR1 and CDR2: SGHVS and FNYEAQ.

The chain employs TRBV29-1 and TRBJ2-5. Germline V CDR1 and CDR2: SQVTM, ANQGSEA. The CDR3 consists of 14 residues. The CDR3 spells CSVEAASLQETQYF.

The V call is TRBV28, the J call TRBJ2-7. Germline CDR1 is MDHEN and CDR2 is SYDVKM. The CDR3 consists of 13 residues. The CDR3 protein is CASSFFRGNEQYF.

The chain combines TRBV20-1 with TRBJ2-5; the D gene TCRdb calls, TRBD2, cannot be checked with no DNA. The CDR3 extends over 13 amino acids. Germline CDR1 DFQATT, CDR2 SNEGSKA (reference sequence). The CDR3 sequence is CSATSSGQETQYF.

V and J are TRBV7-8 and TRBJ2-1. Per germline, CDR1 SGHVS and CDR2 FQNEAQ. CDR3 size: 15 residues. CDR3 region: CASSLSGVGYNEQFF.

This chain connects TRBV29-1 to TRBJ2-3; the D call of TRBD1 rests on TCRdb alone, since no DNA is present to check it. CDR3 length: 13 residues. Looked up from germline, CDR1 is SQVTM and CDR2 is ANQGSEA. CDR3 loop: CSVHGQSTDTQYF.

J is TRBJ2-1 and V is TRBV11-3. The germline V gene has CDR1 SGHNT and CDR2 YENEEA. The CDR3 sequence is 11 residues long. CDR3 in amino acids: CASSQYNEQFF.

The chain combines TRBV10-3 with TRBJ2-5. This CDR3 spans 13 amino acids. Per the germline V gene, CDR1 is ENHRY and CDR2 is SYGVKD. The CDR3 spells CAISDEEQETQYF.

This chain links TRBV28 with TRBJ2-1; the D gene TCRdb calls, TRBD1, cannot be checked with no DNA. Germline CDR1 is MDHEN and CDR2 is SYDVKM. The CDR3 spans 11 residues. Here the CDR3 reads CASGVPHEQFF.

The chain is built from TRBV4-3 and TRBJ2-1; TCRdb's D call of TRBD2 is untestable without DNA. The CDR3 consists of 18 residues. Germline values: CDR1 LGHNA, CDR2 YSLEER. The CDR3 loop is CASSPRGLSGGANNEQFF.

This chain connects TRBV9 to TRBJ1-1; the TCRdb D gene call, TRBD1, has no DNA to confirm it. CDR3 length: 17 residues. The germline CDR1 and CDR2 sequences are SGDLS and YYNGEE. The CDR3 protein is CASSVVPDRGFDTEAFF.

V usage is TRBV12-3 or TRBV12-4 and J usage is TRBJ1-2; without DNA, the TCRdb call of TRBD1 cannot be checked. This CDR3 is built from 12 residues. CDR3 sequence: CASLGGGRGYTF.

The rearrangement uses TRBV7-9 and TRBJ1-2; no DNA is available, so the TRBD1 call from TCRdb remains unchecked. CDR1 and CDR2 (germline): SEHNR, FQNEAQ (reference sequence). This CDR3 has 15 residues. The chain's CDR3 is CASSPPGGVIYGYTF.

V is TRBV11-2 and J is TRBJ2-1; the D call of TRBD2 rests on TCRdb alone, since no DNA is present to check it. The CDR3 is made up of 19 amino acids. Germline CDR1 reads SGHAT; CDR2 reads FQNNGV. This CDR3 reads CASSTSQGSGDSSYNEQFF.

The CDR3 sequence is CASSYGLTQETQYF. The genes are TRBV6-5 and TRBJ2-5; TCRdb gives TRBD2 as the D gene, but with no DNA this cannot be confirmed. This CDR3 region has 14 residues. The germline gives CDR1 MNHEY, CDR2 SVGAGI.

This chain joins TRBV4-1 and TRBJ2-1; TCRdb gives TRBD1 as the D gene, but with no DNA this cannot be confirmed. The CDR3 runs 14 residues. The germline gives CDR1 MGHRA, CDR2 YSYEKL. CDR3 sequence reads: CASSQETAYNEQFF.